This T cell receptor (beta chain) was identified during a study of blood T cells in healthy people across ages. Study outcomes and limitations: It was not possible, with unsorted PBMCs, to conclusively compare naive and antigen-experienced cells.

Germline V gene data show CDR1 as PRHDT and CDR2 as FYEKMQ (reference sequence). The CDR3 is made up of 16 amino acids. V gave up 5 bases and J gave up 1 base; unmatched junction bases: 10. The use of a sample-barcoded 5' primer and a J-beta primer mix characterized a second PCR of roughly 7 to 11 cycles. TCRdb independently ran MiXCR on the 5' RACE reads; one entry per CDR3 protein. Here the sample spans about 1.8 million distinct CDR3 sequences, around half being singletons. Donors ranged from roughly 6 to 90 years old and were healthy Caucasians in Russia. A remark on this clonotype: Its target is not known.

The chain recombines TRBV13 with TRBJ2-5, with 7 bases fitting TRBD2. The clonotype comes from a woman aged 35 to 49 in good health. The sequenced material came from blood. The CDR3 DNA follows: TGTGCCAGCAGCCATGGGGTGGGACTAACCCAAGAGACCCAGTACTTC. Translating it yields CASSHGVGLTQETQYF.